A selection of T cell receptor beta chains follows, all from one sample in a study of CD8+CD57+ T cells in acquired aplastic anemia. Each CDR3 protein gets one entry after TCRdb re-called the reads with MiXCR. The profile shows hundreds of thousands of distinct CDR3 sequences, 65% to 75% of them singletons. The sample was sorted CD4+, CD8+, or CD8+CD57+ T cells (not recorded which) from PBMCs. These receptors were collected from a human donor in good health, serving as a control. CDR3s include the opening cysteine and the closing phenylalanine or tryptophan. The D gene is left open where the match is weak. Not every row has a clone size; where given, it reads once, few, many or a size class.

length	D	size	V	J	DNA	CDR3
14	.	.	TRBV19	TRBJ2-1	TGTGCCAGTAGTCAACTTCAAGGGGGCAATGAGCAGTTCTTC	CASSQLQGGNEQFF
13	TRBD1	few	TRBV19	TRBJ1-2	TGTGCCAGTAGTACCACAGGGGATGGCGGCTACACCTTC	CASSTTGDGGYTF
15	TRBD1	many	TRBV6-6	TRBJ1-3	TGTGCCAGCAGTTATACCGGACAGGATAGGAACACCATATATTTT	CASSYTGQDRNTIYF
15	TRBD1	many	TRBV18	TRBJ2-3	TGTGCCAGCTCACCCTCGACAGGGCTCACAGATACGCAGTATTTT	CASSPSTGLTDTQYF
11	.	once	TRBV6-4	TRBJ2-1	TGTGCCAGCAGAGCGGGTGATGAGCAGTTCTTC	CASRAGDEQFF
14	TRBD1	.	TRBV12-3/TRBV12-4	TRBJ1-2	TGTGCCAGCAGTGAGACAGGGGAACTCTATGGCTACACCTTC	CASSETGELYGYTF
13	.	many	TRBV5-1	TRBJ2-1	TGCGCCAGCAGCTTGGCTCTTCACAATGAGCAGTTCTTC	CASSLALHNEQFF
13	.	many	TRBV11-1	TRBJ2-5	TGTGCCAGCAGGATCATGTCCCAAGAGACCCAGTACTTC	CASRIMSQETQYF
15	.	many	TRBV7-2	TRBJ2-6	TGTGCCAGCAGCTTAATTAGCTCTGGGGCCAACGTCCTGACTTTC	CASSLISSGANVLTF
14	TRBD1	.	TRBV7-2	TRBJ2-7	TGTGCCAGCAGCACGGGGACAGGACAGTCCGAGCAGTACTTC	CASSTGTGQSEQYF
15	.	.	TRBV5-1	TRBJ2-7	TGTGCCAGCAGCTTCCAGACGGTAGGCAACTACGAGCAGTACTTC	CASSFQTVGNYEQYF
12	.	.	TRBV9	TRBJ1-5	TGTGCCAGCAGTGTGAGGGACCAGTCCCAGCATTTT	CASSVRDQSQHF
10	.	.	TRBV5-5	TRBJ1-1	TGTGCCAGCAGCTTATGGTACGCTTTCTTT	CASSLWYAFF
15	TRBD1	many	TRBV5-1	TRBJ2-7	TGCGCCAGCAGCTTGGCACAGGGGGAACGCTACGAGCAGTACTTC	CASSLAQGERYEQYF
13	.	few	TRBV2	TRBJ1-2	TGTGCCAGCAGCGCCAGAAGTCCGGATGGCTACACCTTC	CASSARSPDGYTF
15	.	.	TRBV11-2	TRBJ2-3	TGTGCCAGCATCTTCGGCGGCAAGAGCGCGGATACGCAGTATTTT	CASIFGGKSADTQYF
14	.	.	TRBV7-4	TRBJ1-1	TGTGCCAGCAGCCCCACCGATGATGGCAATCAGCCCCACTTT	CASSPTDDGNQPHF
15	.	once	TRBV7-3	TRBJ1-2	TGTGCCAGCAGCTCAACAGGGAACTATGACTACACCTTCACCTTC	CASSSTGNYDYTFTF
14	TRBD1	many	TRBV25-1	TRBJ1-1	TGTGCCAGCAGTGAAGGACAGGGGTACACTGAAGCTTTCTTT	CASSEGQGYTEAFF
18	.	once	TRBV7-2	TRBJ1-6	TGTGCCAGTACCCCTGGGGATACGGGGGAGAAAAAGGGTTCACCCCTCCACTTT	CASTPGDTGEKKGSPLHF
13	TRBD2	many	TRBV20-1	TRBJ2-5	TGCAGTGCTACCCGGACTAGCAAAGAGACCCAGTACTTC	CSATRTSKETQYF
16	TRBD1	many	TRBV9	TRBJ1-5	TGTGCCAGCAGCAACGGACAGGGTAATAGCAATCAGCCCCAGCATTTT	CASSNGQGNSNQPQHF
17	.	many	TRBV11-3	TRBJ1-1	TGTGCCAGCAGCTTATTCAGATCGGGGGGTATGAACACTGAAGCTTTCTTT	CASSLFRSGGMNTEAFF
15	TRBD1	few	TRBV6-1	TRBJ2-7	TGTGCCAGCAGGCCGGGACAGGGGGCCTCTGACGAGCAGTACTTC	CASRPGQGASDEQYF
14	.	.	TRBV12-3/TRBV12-4	TRBJ1-3	TGTGCCAGCAGCGTGGGGGAATCTGGAAACACCATATATTTT	CASSVGESGNTIYF
15	.	many	TRBV6-6	TRBJ2-3	TGTGCCAGCAGTTACTCTACCATTATCACAGATACGCAGTATTTT	CASSYSTIITDTQYF
14	.	many	TRBV19	TRBJ1-1	TGTGCCAGTAGTTGGGGGCCCATGAACACTGAAGCTTTCTTT	CASSWGPMNTEAFF
14	.	.	TRBV7-3	TRBJ1-1	TGTGCCAGCAGCCCACAGGCAGGGGACGCTGAAGCTTTCTTT	CASSPQAGDAEAFF
16	.	.	TRBV9	TRBJ2-3	TGTGCCAGCAGCTTAGCCTGGACTACCACTGAAGCTACGCAGTATTTT	CASSLAWTTTEATQYF
13	.	.	TRBV19	TRBJ1-5	TGTGCCAGTAGCATAGACAAGTTGTGGCTCCACCACTTT	CASSIDKLWLHHF
16	TRBD1	many	TRBV5-6	TRBJ2-3	TGTGCCAGCAGCTTGTGGACAGGCTATAGCACAGATACGCAGTATTTT	CASSLWTGYSTDTQYF
15	.	.	TRBV11-3	TRBJ1-5	TGTGCCAGCAGCTTAGGTACGATCGGGGGGGATAATGAGCATTTT	CASSLGTIGGDNEHF
13	.	.	TRBV19	TRBJ1-2	TGTGCCAGTAGTATAGGAGCAACCTATGGCTACACCTTC	CASSIGATYGYTF
17	TRBD1	.	TRBV2	TRBJ1-2	TGTGCCAGCAGTGATGGCGGGACAGGGGGCTATACCTATGGCTACACCTTC	CASSDGGTGGYTYGYTF
13	TRBD1	.	TRBV15	TRBJ2-5	TGTGCCACCAGCTGCGGGACAGGGAAGACCCAGTACTTC	CATSCGTGKTQYF
17	.	.	TRBV7-2	TRBJ1-2	TGCGCCAGCAGCCGAGGGGGGCGGGTGGTGGGTAACTATGGCTACACCTTC	CASSRGGRVVGNYGYTF
15	.	.	TRBV7-3	TRBJ2-3	TGTGCCAGCAGCCTAGGGGGGATCTACGAGCAGTACTTCTATTTT	CASSLGGIYEQYFYF
15	TRBD2	.	TRBV7-2	TRBJ2-1	TGTGCCAGCAGCTTAGCGTGCGGGGGGATAAATCAGCAGTTCTTC	CASSLACGGINQQFF
12	.	.	TRBV19	TRBJ1-6	TGTGCCAGTACGGGGGGGCAATCACCCCTCCACTTT	CASTGGQSPLHF
13	.	many	TRBV7-2	TRBJ2-5	TGTGCCAGCAGCAAAAACCCTGAAAGAACCCAGTACTTC	CASSKNPERTQYF
17	.	.	TRBV2	TRBJ2-7	TGTGCCAGCATGGGAGCGAGCACCGGGGAGCTGAACTACGAGCAGTACTTC	CASMGASTGELNYEQYF
15	.	many	TRBV5-1	TRBJ1-4	TGCGCCAGCCGCCTATCAGGGAGTTCTAATGAAAAACTGTTTTTT	CASRLSGSSNEKLFF
17	.	.	TRBV7-2	TRBJ2-6	TGTGCCAGCAGCGTGGACTCGGTATATTCCGGGACCAACGTCCTGACTTTC	CASSVDSVYSGTNVLTF
17	TRBD2	.	TRBV7-2	TRBJ2-2	TGTGCCAGCAGCCTGGGGGGGGGGGTCACTGGAAGAGGGGAGCTGTTTTTT	CASSLGGGVTGRGELFF
17	TRBD1	once	TRBV9	TRBJ2-5	TGTGCCAGCAGCGTCCGGGACAGGGGGCGCGTCGGTGAGACCCAGTACTTC	CASSVRDRGRVGETQYF
15	.	.	TRBV10-3	TRBJ1-1	TGTGCCATCAGGCTTACGACCAGGGGAGACACTGAAGCTTTCTTT	CAIRLTTRGDTEAFF
13	.	.	TRBV11-2	TRBJ2-2	TGTGCCAGCAGCTTAGACATTTCCAGGGAGCTGTTTTTT	CASSLDISRELFF
14	TRBD1	.	TRBV9	TRBJ1-1	TGTGCCAGCTTGGTAGGGGGCGCGCACACTGAAGCTTTCTTT	CASLVGGAHTEAFF
14	TRBD1	many	TRBV25-1	TRBJ2-3	TGTGCCAGCAACCGGGACAGGGATACAGATACGCAGTATTTT	CASNRDRDTDTQYF
16	.	.	TRBV10-3	TRBJ1-1	TGTGCGATCGGGATGTCGCGACCTCAAGGGCTCACTGAAGCTTTCTTT	CAIGMSRPQGLTEAFF
15	.	.	TRBV7-3	TRBJ1-4	TGTGCCAGCAGTTTAGAGACAGGTACAAAAGAAAAGCTGTTTTTT	CASSLETGTKEKLFF
18	.	once	TRBV10-1	TRBJ1-1	TGCGCCAGCAGCCCGATGACAGCCGAAAAACCAATGAACACTGAAGCTTTCTTT	CASSPMTAEKPMNTEAFF
15	TRBD2	.	TRBV19	TRBJ2-3	TGTGCCAGTAGCATAGATTGGACTAGTACAGATACGCAGTATTTT	CASSIDWTSTDTQYF